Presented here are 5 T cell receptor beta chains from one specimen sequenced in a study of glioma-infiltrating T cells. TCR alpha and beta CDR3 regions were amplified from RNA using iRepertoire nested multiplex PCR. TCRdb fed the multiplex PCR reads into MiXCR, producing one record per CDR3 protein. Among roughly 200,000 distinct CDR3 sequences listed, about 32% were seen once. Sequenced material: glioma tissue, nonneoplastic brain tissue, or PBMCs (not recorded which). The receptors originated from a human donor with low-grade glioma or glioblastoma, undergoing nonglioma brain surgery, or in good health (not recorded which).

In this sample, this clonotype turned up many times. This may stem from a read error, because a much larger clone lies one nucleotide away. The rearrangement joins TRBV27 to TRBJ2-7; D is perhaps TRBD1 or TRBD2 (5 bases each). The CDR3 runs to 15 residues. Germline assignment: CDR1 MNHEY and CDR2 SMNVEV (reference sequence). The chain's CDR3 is CACSLEFGGAYEQYF. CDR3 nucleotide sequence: TGTGCCTGCAGTTTAGAGTTTGGGGGAGCCTACGAGCAGTACTTC.

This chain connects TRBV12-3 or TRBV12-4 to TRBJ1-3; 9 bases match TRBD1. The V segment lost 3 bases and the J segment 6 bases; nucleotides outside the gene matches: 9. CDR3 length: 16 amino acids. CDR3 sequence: CASSLDRGELENTIYF. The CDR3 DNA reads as TGTGCCAGCAGTTTGGACAGGGGTGAGCTTGAAAACACCATATATTTT.

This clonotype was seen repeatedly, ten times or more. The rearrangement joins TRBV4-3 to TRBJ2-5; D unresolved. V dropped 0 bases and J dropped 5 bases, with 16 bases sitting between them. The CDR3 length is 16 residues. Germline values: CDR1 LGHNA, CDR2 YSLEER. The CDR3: CASSQDSRQLRETQYF. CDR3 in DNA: TGCGCCAGCAGCCAAGATAGTCGACAATTACGGGAGACCCAGTACTTC.

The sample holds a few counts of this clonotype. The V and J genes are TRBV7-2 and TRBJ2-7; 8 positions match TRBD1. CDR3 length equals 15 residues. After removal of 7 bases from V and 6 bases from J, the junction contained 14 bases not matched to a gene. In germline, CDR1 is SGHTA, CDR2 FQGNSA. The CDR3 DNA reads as TGTGCCAGCATCTCGTCCCCAGGGGGCCAAGGCGAGCAGTACTTC. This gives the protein CASISSPGGQGEQYF.

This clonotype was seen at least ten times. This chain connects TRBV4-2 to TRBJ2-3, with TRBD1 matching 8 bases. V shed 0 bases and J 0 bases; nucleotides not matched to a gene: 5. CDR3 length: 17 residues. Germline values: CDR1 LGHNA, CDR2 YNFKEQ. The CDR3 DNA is TGTGCCAGCAGCCAAGAAGGGGCAGGGGGCAGCACAGATACGCAGTATTTT. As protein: CASSQEGAGGSTDTQYF.